The clone carrying this T cell receptor (beta chain) was found a few times. Its antigen is currently unknown. PCR was performed using 60 Vbeta and 13 Jbeta primers. Clones were read by immunoSEQ multiplex PCR, and TCRdb kept only the in-frame ones, dropping some. The sample includes 200,000 to 250,000 clones, approximately 82% of them seen just once. These data originate in a study of cytomegalovirus exposure and HLA in healthy donors. Study results and limitations: With later analysis, a missense DCLRE1C variant became linked to TCR beta V- and J-gene trimming. A few CMV-associated chains were confirmed in vitro to be specific for CMV antigens. In a later analysis, donors in an Asian-associated ancestry cluster reportedly had fewer N-insertions in productive TCRs than the cohort mean.

The CDR3 is made up of 14 amino acids. Germline CDR1 reads LNHDA; CDR2 reads SQIVND (reference sequence). This receptor was obtained from a middle-aged woman in good health and CMV-seronegative. The sequenced sample consisted of PBMCs. The rearrangement links TRBV19 to TRBJ2-5, with D unresolved. The J call is in doubt because the DNA end fits TRBJ2-7 better. The CDR3 coding sequence is TGTGCCAGTAGTATCTCTGCAGGTCTCTACGAGCAGTACTTC. It is translated as CASSISAGLYEQYF.